The sequence of this TCR beta chain was determined in a study of T cell repertoires in cytomegalovirus infection. Study outcomes and limitations: Dominating the ex vivo response were HLA-C-restricted CMV-specific TCR beta clonotypes.

CDR3 length equals 17 residues. Between the trimmed V and J ends, which lost 5 bases and 0 bases, there was a span of 18 bases. Per the germline V gene, CDR1 is SGHTA and CDR2 is FQGNSA. TCRdb passed the reads through MiXCR, listing each CDR3 protein once. The sample gives about 740,000 distinct CDR3 sequences, around 32% of which show up once; roughly 20% is in the top ten. In its sample, this clonotype was seen a few times. The target antigen is unknown. The sequence came from a human donor in good health (CMV status not recorded). Some clones in this sample may be carry-over from other donors' samples. The chain couples TRBV7-2 to TRBJ2-3; maybe TRBD2 (5 bases). The specimen was cultured PBMCs, collected from culture after CMV antigen stimulation. The CDR3, as DNA: TGTGCCAGCAGCCCGATAGCAGCGGCCACTAGCACAGATACGCAGTATTTT. This sequence encodes CASSPIAAATSTDTQYF.